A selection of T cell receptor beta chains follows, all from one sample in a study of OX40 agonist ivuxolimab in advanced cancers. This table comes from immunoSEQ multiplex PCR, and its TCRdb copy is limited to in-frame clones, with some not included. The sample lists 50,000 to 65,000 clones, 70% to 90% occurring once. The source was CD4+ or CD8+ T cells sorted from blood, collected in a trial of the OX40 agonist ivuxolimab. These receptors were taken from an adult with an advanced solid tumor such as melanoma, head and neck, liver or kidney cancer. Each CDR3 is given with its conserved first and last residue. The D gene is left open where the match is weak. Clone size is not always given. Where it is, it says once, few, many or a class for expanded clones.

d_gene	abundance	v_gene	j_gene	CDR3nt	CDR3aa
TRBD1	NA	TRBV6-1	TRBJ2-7	TGTGCCAGCAGTGAAAGACAGGGGTTCGAGCAGTACTTC	CASSERQGFEQYF
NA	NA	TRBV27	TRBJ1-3	TGTGCCAGCAGTTTGGACAGCTCTGGAAACACCATATATTTT	CASSLDSSGNTIYF
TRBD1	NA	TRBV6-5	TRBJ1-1	TGTGCCAGCAGTTCCACAGGGGGGAACACTGAAGCTTTCTTT	CASSSTGGNTEAFF
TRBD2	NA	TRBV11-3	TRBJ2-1	TGTGCCAGCAGCTTAGCGGGAGGGGATTATGAGCAGTTCTTC	CASSLAGGDYEQFF
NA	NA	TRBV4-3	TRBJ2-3	TGCGCCAGCAGCCATGGGGCAGACACAGATACGCAGTATTTT	CASSHGADTDTQYF
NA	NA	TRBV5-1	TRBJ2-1	TGCGCCAGCAGCTTGACCCCAGGGGGGGAGCAGTTCTTC	CASSLTPGGEQFF
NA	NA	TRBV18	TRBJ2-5	TGTGCCAGCTCACCACCGAGCCAAGAGACCCAGTACTTC	CASSPPSQETQYF
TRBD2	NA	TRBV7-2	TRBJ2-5	TGTGCCAGCAGTTTGGGACCGACTAGCGGGAGAGACGAGACCCAGTACTTC	CASSLGPTSGRDETQYF
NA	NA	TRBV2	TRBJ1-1	TGTGCCAGCAGTGAAGAAATTCAGAACACTGAAGCTTTCTTT	CASSEEIQNTEAFF
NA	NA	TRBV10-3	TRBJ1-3	TGTGCCATCAGTGAGGGTGGTAATCAAGGAAACACCATATATTTT	CAISEGGNQGNTIYF
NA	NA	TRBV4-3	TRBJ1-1	TGCGCCAGCAGCCAAGAGCCGATCACTGAAGCTTTCTTT	CASSQEPITEAFF
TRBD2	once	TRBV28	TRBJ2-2	TGTGCCAGCAGTTTAGCCGCCGGGACTAGCGGGTACACCGGGGAGCTGTTTTTT	CASSLAAGTSGYTGELFF
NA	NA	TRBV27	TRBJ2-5	TGTGCCAGCAGGGCCCTCGCGGAGGGGCCAGGGACCCAGTACTTC	CASRALAEGPGTQYF
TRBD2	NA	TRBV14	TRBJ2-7	TGTGCCAGCAGCCAAGAGAGCGGGAATGGGTACGAGCAGTACTTC	CASSQESGNGYEQYF
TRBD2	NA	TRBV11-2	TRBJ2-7	TGTGCCAGCAGCTTAGATCGGGGGGGCTACGAGCAGTACTTC	CASSLDRGGYEQYF
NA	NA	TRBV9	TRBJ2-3	TGTGCCAGCAGCGTAGAGTCCAGCACAGATACGCAGTATTTT	CASSVESSTDTQYF
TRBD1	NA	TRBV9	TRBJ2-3	TGTGCCAGCAGCACACAGGGGGTGGGCACAGATACGCAGTATTTT	CASSTQGVGTDTQYF
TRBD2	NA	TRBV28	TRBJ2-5	TGTGCCAGCAGTTTAAAGCGGGAGTGGGGTGAGACCCAGTACTTC	CASSLKREWGETQYF
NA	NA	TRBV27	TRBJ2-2	TGTGCCACCTTGGACCCGAACACCGGGGAGCTGTTTTTT	CATLDPNTGELFF
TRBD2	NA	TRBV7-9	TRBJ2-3	TGTGCCAGCAGAGGGGGCCTAGCGGGACGCACAGATACGCAGTATTTT	CASRGGLAGRTDTQYF
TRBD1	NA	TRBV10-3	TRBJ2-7	TGTGCCATCAGTGAGTCGGAGACAGGGGTGGATGAGCAGTACTTC	CAISESETGVDEQYF
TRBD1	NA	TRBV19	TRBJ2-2	TGTGCCAGTAGTATGGTATGGACAGGATTTCTCACCGGGGAGCTGTTTTTT	CASSMVWTGFLTGELFF
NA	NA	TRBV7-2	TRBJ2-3	TGTGCCAGCAGCATGCCCGAAGCGGATACGCAGTATTTT	CASSMPEADTQYF
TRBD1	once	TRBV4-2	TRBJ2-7	TGTGCCAGCAGCCAAGTCTCTGGACAGGTCGGGACGAAAAGGGTGTTCCACGAGCAGTACTTC	CASSQVSGQVGTKRVFHEQYF
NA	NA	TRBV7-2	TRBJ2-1	TGTGCCAGCAGCCGGCAGGTCTCGATATCTGGAAATGAGCAGTTCTTC	CASSRQVSISGNEQFF
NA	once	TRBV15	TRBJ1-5	TGTGCCACCAGCAACAGGGGCAATCAGCCCCAGCATTTT	CATSNRGNQPQHF